The entry that follows covers one T cell receptor (beta chain) sequence. Its antigen specificity is not known. Within one base of it there is no much larger clone, and no base qualities were kept. The germline V gene (reference sequence) gives CDR1 as SEHNR and CDR2 as FQNEAQ. The CDR3 measures 15 amino acids from cysteine to phenylalanine. Only the CDR3 part of the read is kept: 45 bases, read in frame from the first base. V and J lose 2 bases and 1 base, and a span of 11 bases separates them. This sample is drawn from a study of vaccination and CD4 T cells after COVID-19 (dated by TCRdb to between 2020 and 2023). At the level of the whole study: In the convalescent cohort there were six males and four females, among whom were two Hispanic individuals, seven Caucasians, two Asians and one multiracial person. In approximately eleven COVID-19 convalescent patients and a few infection-naive healthy vaccine recipients, the spike-specific CD4+ TCR repertoire before mRNA vaccination was compared with the repertoire after mRNA vaccination. Post-COVID blood samples from convalescent patients were collected a median of roughly 100 days after diagnosis, with a range of 35 to 161 days. Post-vaccine blood samples were taken a median of around 68 days after the second vaccine dose, with a range of about 14 to 241 days. As controls, cultures received a CEFX viral epitope pool (the positive control), an HIV-1 Nef peptide pool (the negative control), or no peptide at all. Culture stimuli were overlapping spike peptide pools from SARS-CoV-2 and from the common cold coronaviruses HCoV-NL63, HCoV-OC43 and HCoV-229E. Participants got two doses of the Pfizer-BioNTech BNT162b2 vaccine (n=8) or two doses of the Moderna mRNA-1273 vaccine (n=2).

The sample's treatment or condition label is to be understood as: roughly 10-day PBMC culture with coronavirus spike peptide pools or control peptides (ViraFEST assay). The study used the ViraFEST assay, which expanded antigen-specific T cells with peptide pools and then identified expanded clonotypes by TCR sequencing. Negative nucleocapsid antibody tests taken both before and after vaccination confirmed that the healthy vaccine recipients had no prior SARS-CoV-2 infection. PBMCs were cultured at around 2 million per well in IMDM supplemented with approximately 5.4% human AB serum and 9.5 to 10 IU/ml IL-2, with approximately 9.2 ug/ml peptide pools added. On days 3 and 7, half of the culture medium was replaced with fresh IL-2-containing medium. After 9 to 10 days of culture, CD4+ T cells were isolated by negative selection using the EasySep CD4+ T cell isolation kit. Ficoll-Paque Plus gradient centrifugation was used to isolate PBMCs from whole blood, and the isolated PBMCs were then either used fresh or cryopreserved at -140C. Triplicate wells were generally used for each culture condition.

Receptor libraries were prepared by PCR. DNA from cultured CD4+ T cells underwent TCR sequencing with the Oncomine TCR Beta short-read assay at the Johns Hopkins FTIC core. The QIAamp micro DNA kit was used to extract genomic DNA from the cultured CD4+ T cells. Oncomine TCR Beta libraries made from cultured CD4+ T cells were pooled using unique dual indexes and sequenced on an Illumina iSeq 100. Under the source paper's analysis protocol: Non-productive sequences were removed, and CDR3s not starting with C, not ending with F or W, or shorter than 7 amino acids were discarded. The MANAFEST web application identified antigen-specific clonotypes by comparing peptide-stimulated wells against reference wells and other culture wells. An FDR below 0.05, an odds ratio above 5, and a productive frequency above 0.1% in at least two of three replicate wells were required for clones to be considered positive. Cross-reactive clonotypes were defined as significantly expanded in both SARS-CoV-2 spike wells and at least one common cold coronavirus spike condition. Levenshtein distances (stringdist) and unrooted phylogenetic trees (ape) in R version 3.6.1 were used to assess CDR3 homology. Clones were called with MiXCR by TCRdb after fastp trimmed the public reads at Q25, and only in-frame beta chains were retained. Rows matching on CDR3 protein sequence are summarized as one entry with the most common DNA and genes. It is TCRdb's table, rather than the study itself, that gives the V and J calls and clone size. Here the sample has some 19,000 distinct CDR3 sequences; about 62% occur a single time. Together, the top ten hold under 30% of the sample.

Findings and caveats that apply to the study as a whole: Nearly all vaccine-specific clones in convalescent patients (304 of 307) were mono-reactive for SARS-CoV-2 spike rather than cross-reactive with common cold coronaviruses. Although the median number of SARS-CoV-2-reactive clonotypes went up from 20 to 25 after infection to 35 to 40 after vaccination, the increase was not significant. In convalescent patients, a median around 85% of post-vaccine SARS-CoV-2-reactive clones were detected only after vaccination, and vaccine-specific priming was suggested by this finding. The number of convalescent patients in the study was relatively small, and the study did not examine early timepoints following natural infection.

The rearrangement joined TRBV7-9 to TRBJ1-1, with no D gene named confidently. Sequenced material: CD4+ T cells from blood, cultured in vitro, taken before SARS-CoV-2 vaccination. This TCR was sampled from a human donor who received a COVID-19 vaccine. CDR3 reads: CASSLREAGNTEAFF. In nucleotides, the sequence is TGTGCCAGCAGCTTAAGGGAAGCAGGGAACACTGAAGCTTTCTTT. When the CDR3 is completed using the reference TRBV7-9 and TRBJ1-1 genes on either side, the full variable domain is DTGVSQNPRHKITKRGQNVTFRCDPISEHNRLYWYRQTLGQGPEFLTYFQNEAQLEKSRLLSDRFSAERPKGSFSTLEIQRTEQGDSAMYLCASSLREAGNTEAFFGQGTRLTVV.